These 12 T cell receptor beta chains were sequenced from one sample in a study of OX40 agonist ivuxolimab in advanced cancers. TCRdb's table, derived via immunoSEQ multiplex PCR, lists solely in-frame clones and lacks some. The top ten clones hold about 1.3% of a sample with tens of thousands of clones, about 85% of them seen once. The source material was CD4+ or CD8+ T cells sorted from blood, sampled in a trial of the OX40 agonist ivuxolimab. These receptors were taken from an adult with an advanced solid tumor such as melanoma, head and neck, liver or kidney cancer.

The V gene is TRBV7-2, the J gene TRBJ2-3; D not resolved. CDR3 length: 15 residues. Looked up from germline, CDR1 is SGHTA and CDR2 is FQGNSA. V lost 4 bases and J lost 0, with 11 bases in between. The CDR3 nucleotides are TGTGCCAGCAGCTCCCAAAGAACTAGCACAGATACGCAGTATTTT. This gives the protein CASSSQRTSTDTQYF.

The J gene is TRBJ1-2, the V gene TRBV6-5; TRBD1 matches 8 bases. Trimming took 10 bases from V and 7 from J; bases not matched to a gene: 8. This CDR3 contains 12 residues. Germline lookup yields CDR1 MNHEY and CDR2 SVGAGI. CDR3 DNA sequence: TGTGCCACTAAAACAGGGGGAAGTGGCTACACCTTC. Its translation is CATKTGGSGYTF.

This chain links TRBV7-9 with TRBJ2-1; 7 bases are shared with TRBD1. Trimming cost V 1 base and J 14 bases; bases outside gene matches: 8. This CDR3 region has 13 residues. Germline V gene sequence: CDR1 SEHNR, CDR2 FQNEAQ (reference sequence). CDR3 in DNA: TGTGCCAGCAGCTTAGTAGTGACAGGGATCGAGTTCTTC. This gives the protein CASSLVVTGIEFF.

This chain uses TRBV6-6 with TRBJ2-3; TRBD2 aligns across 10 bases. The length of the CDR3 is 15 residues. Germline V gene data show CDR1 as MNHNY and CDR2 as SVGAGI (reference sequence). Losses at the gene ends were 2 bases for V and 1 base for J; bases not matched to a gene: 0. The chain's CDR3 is CASSYGTSGTDTQYF. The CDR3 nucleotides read TGTGCCAGCAGTTACGGGACTAGCGGCACAGATACGCAGTATTTT.

CDR3 loop: CSVDQTGSGNTIYF. The DNA for the CDR3 is TGCAGCGTTGACCAGACAGGGTCTGGAAACACCATATATTTT. The chain links TRBV29-1 to TRBJ1-3; 7 bases are shared with TRBD1. This CDR3 is built from 14 residues. Germline CDR1 SQVTM, CDR2 ANQGSEA. The J segment lost 1 base and the V segment lost 3 bases, leaving 3 bases of the junction unmatched.

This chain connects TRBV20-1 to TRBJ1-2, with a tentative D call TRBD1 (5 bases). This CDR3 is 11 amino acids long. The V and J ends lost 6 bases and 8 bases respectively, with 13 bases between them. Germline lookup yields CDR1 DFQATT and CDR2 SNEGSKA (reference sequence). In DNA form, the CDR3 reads TGCAGTGCCACAGGCCGTCGGGGCTACACCTTC. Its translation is CSATGRRGYTF.

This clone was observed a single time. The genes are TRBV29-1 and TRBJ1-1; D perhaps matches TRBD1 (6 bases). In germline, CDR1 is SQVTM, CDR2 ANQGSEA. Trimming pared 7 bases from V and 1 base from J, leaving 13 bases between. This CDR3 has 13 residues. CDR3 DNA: TGCAGCGCAACCGACAGGCCGAACACTGAAGCTTTCTTT. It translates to CSATDRPNTEAFF.

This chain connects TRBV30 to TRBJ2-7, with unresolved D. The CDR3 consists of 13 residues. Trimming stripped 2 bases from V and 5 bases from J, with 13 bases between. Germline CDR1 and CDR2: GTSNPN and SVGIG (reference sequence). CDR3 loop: CAWSKGWAHEQYF. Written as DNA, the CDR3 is TGTGCCTGGAGTAAGGGCTGGGCCCACGAGCAGTACTTC.

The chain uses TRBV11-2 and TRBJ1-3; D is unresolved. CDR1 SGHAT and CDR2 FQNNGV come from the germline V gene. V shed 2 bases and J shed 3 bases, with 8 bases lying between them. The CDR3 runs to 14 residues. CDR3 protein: CASSLRQVGNTIYF. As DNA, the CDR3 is TGTGCCAGCAGCTTACGCCAGGTTGGAAACACCATATATTTT. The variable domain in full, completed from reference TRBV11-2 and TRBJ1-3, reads EAGVAQSPRYKIIEKRQSVAFWCNPISGHATLYWYQQILGQGPKLLIQFQNNGVVDDSQLPKDRFSAERLKGVDSTLKIQPAKLEDSAVYLCASSLRQVGNTIYFGEGSWLTVV.

In DNA, the CDR3 is TGCGCCAGCAGCCCAACCCTGAGGCGAGTGGCCGCGAAAAACATTCAGTACTTC. Translation: CASSPTLRRVAAKNIQYF. V gene TRBV5-1 combines with J gene TRBJ2-4; D ambiguous. Between the trimmed V and J ends, which lost 4 bases and 4 bases, there was a span of 24 bases. The CDR3 has 18 residues. The germline CDR1 and CDR2 sequences are SGHRS and YFSETQ.

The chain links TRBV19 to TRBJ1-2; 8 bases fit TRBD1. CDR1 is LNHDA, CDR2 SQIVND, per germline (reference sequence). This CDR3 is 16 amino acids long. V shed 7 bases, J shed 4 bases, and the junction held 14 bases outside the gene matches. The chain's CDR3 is CASTNPRTGNAYGYTF. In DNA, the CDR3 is TGTGCCAGTACTAACCCGAGGACAGGGAATGCCTATGGCTACACCTTC.

The CDR3 spells CASSVTGTANYGYTF. CDR3 sequence (DNA): TGTGCCAGTAGTGTAACCGGGACGGCGAACTATGGCTACACCTTC. The chain is built from TRBV19 and TRBJ1-2; tentatively, D is TRBD1 (5 bases). Germline-derived CDR1 and CDR2 are LNHDA and SQIVND (reference sequence). The CDR3 has 15 amino acids. V gave up 5 bases and J gave up 2 bases, with 15 bases separating them. The entire variable domain, with the rest obtained from reference TRBV19 and TRBJ1-2, is as follows: DGGITQSPKYLFRKEGQNVTLSCEQNLNHDAMYWYRQDPGQGLRLIYYSQIVNDFQKGDIAEGYSVSREKKESFPLTVTSAQKNPTAFYLCASSVTGTANYGYTFGSGTRLTVV.